This entry lists 26 T cell receptor beta chains sequenced from one sample in a study of response to subunit inactivated influenza vaccine (dated by TCRdb to 2016 to 2018). Library method: RT-PCR. The reads were generated on an Illumina HiSeq 2500. In-frame beta chains were kept once TCRdb had trimmed the public reads at Q25 with fastp and called clones with MiXCR. For every CDR3 protein sequence, its rows merge into one entry that carries the most common genes and DNA. Recorded for this sample are some 640,000 distinct CDR3 sequences; roughly 14% of them occurred a single time. The ten most abundant clones make up roughly 6.4% of the sample. The material sequenced was PBMCs from blood, taken roughly 2 weeks before vaccination. The origin of the receptors is a man aged 45-60 years who received an inactivated influenza vaccine. Donor details come from another sample of the same person, matched by shared clones.

This clonotype has a handful of counts. The V call is TRBV28, the J call TRBJ1-1; 8 bases fit TRBD1. Trimming at V came to 5 bases and at J to 3 bases, leaving 11 bases not matched to a gene. The CDR3 has 16 residues. The germline CDR1 and CDR2 sequences are MDHEN and SYDVKM. The CDR3 loop is CASSPPGQGRHTEAFF. In nucleotides, the CDR3 is TGTGCCAGCAGTCCCCCCGGACAGGGTCGTCACACTGAAGCTTTCTTT.

The gene calls are TRBV20-1 and TRBJ2-7, with D tentatively TRBD1 (6 bases). V lost 3 bases, J lost 3 bases, and 15 bases lay in between. This CDR3 is built from 14 residues. Germline assignment: CDR1 DFQATT and CDR2 SNEGSKA (reference sequence). The CDR3 region is CSARGHRRLYEQYF. The CDR3 DNA follows: TGCAGTGCTAGGGGACACCGGCGTCTCTACGAGCAGTACTTC.

This clonotype turned up a few times. V usage is TRBV12-3 or TRBV12-4 and J usage is TRBJ1-5; D is perhaps TRBD1 (6 bases). V shed 5 bases and J shed 1 base, with 12 bases lying between them. This CDR3 contains 15 residues. CDR3 amino acids: CASSGGGPSNQPQHF. CDR3 sequence (DNA): TGTGCCAGCAGTGGGGGGGGGCCAAGCAATCAGCCCCAGCATTTT.

There are many counts of this clonotype. V usage is TRBV7-2 and J usage is TRBJ2-7; 11 positions match TRBD2. With 2 bases clipped from V and 4 bases from J, the junction kept 4 bases outside the gene matches. Germline-derived CDR1 and CDR2 are SGHTA and FQGNSA. This CDR3 is 15 amino acids long. The CDR3 sequence: CASSLSPSGRYEQYF. CDR3 DNA sequence: TGTGCCAGCAGCTTAAGCCCTAGCGGGAGGTACGAGCAGTACTTC.

This clonotype was recorded many times. V gene TRBV20-1 combines with J gene TRBJ2-3; 7 bases line up with TRBD2. Germline loops: CDR1 DFQATT, CDR2 SNEGSKA (reference sequence). The CDR3 extends over 14 amino acids. V lost 5 bases and J lost 3; bases outside the gene matches: 8. The CDR3 sequence: CSAVGGSITDTQYF. In DNA, the CDR3 is TGCAGTGCTGTGGGCGGGAGTATAACAGATACGCAGTATTTT.

This clonotype was seen a few times. V is TRBV7-8 and J is TRBJ1-1, with 7 bases aligning to TRBD1. The CDR3 has 18 amino acids. CDR1 and CDR2 from the germline V gene are SGHVS and FQNEAQ. V trimming: 0 bases; J trimming: 0 bases; junction bases outside the gene matches: 10. The CDR3 spells CASSLARGTGGMNTEAFF. In nucleotides, the CDR3 is TGTGCCAGCAGCTTAGCCAGGGGGACCGGGGGGATGAACACTGAAGCTTTCTTT.

In this sample, this clonotype turned up a few times. This chain joins TRBV12-3 or TRBV12-4 and TRBJ2-5; a possible D gene is TRBD2 (6 bases). The V and J ends lost 1 base and 4 bases respectively, with 10 bases between them. The CDR3 extends over 14 amino acids. CDR3 in amino acids: CASSLGGDPETQYF. In DNA, the CDR3 is TGTGCCAGCAGTTTAGGGGGGGATCCAGAGACCCAGTACTTC.

The chain joins TRBV6-2 or TRBV6-3 to TRBJ2-1, with D hard to call. Trimming cost V 3 bases and J 3 bases, with 9 bases left between them. The CDR3 has 14 amino acids. CDR1 and CDR2 (germline): MNHEY, SVGEGT. The CDR3 nucleotides are TGTGCCAGCAGTTATGGCGGAGACTACAATGAGCAGTTCTTC. Its protein product is CASSYGGDYNEQFF.

This clonotype has just a few counts. This chain uses TRBV7-9 with TRBJ1-3; D gene ambiguous. The CDR3 sequence is 14 residues long. V lost 5 bases to trimming and J lost 0 bases, with 8 bases between them. Per germline, CDR1 SEHNR and CDR2 FQNEAQ (reference sequence). The CDR3 loop reads CASSPQASGNTIYF. The CDR3 DNA reads as TGTGCCAGCAGCCCACAAGCCTCTGGAAACACCATATATTTT.

This clonotype came up a few times. This sequence joins TRBV19 and TRBJ2-3; D perhaps matches TRBD2 (5 bases). Per germline, CDR1 LNHDA and CDR2 SQIVND (reference sequence). The V end lost 5 bases, the J end lost 2 bases, and 8 bases lay between the germline ends. The CDR3 is 13 amino acids. CDR3 in DNA: TGTGCCAGTAGTCAGAGGGACACAGATACGCAGTATTTT. It yields the protein CASSQRDTDTQYF.

The table lists this clonotype with many counts. V and J are TRBV7-2 and TRBJ1-5; D not certain. V was trimmed by 1 base and J by 7 bases, leaving 11 bases between them. The CDR3 spans 14 residues. CDR1 and CDR2 (germline): SGHTA, FQGNSA. CDR3 sequence (DNA): TGTGCCAGCAGCTTAGAACCGTTGGGGCAGCCCCAGCATTTT. It codes for CASSLEPLGQPQHF.

The V and J genes are TRBV9 and TRBJ2-3; possible D gene TRBD2, 5 bases. This CDR3 contains 15 residues. The ends were cut back, 4 bases at V and 0 bases at J, with 12 bases in the middle. Germline lookup yields CDR1 SGDLS and CDR2 YYNGEE. CDR3 protein: CASSWGSGSTDTQYF. DNA of the CDR3: TGTGCCAGCAGCTGGGGTTCGGGGAGCACAGATACGCAGTATTTT.

This chain joins TRBV7-2 and TRBJ1-1; a weak D match, TRBD1 (5 bases). V lost 5 bases to trimming and J lost 1 base, with 11 bases between them. Germline V gives CDR1 SGHTA, CDR2 FQGNSA. The CDR3 contains 14 residues. The CDR3 protein is CASSPGSWNTEAFF. CDR3 bases: TGTGCCAGCAGCCCAGGGTCATGGAACACTGAAGCTTTCTTT. Looking up the rest from reference TRBV7-2 and TRBJ1-1 gives the full variable domain: GAGVSQSPSNKVTEKGKDVELRCDPISGHTALYWYRQSLGQGLEFLIYFQGNSAPDKSGLPSDRFSAERTGGSVSTLTIQRTQQEDSAVYLCASSPGSWNTEAFFGQGTRLTVV.

This chain uses TRBV27 with TRBJ2-3; the match to TRBD1 covers 8 bases. The CDR3 extends over 15 amino acids. Germline trimming cut 6 bases from V and 3 bases from J; bases unmatched to any gene: 8. The germline gives CDR1 MNHEY, CDR2 SMNVEV (reference sequence). The CDR3 loop is CASRMGTGDTDTQYF. In DNA form, the CDR3 reads TGTGCCAGCAGAATGGGGACAGGAGATACAGATACGCAGTATTTT.

A note on this clonotype: Sequence at one end of the junction differs from germline and may be a read error. The CDR3 spells CARSFGELGYEQYF. Here the CDR3 DNA reads TGTGCCAGGAGCTTCGGGGAATTGGGCTACGAGCAGTACTTC. The chain combines TRBV5-6 with TRBJ2-7; possibly TRBD2 for D (5 bases). Germline CDR1 SGHDT, CDR2 YYEEEE. CDR3 length: 14 residues. Drawing the rest from reference TRBV5-6 and TRBJ2-7, the complete variable domain is DAGVTQSPTHLIKTRGQQVTLRCSPKSGHDTVSWYQQALGQGPQFIFQYYEEEERQRGNFPDRFSGHQFPNYSSELNVNALLLGDSALYLCARSFGELGYEQYFGPGTRLTVT.

This clonotype was seen only a few times. The genes are TRBV12-5 and TRBJ2-7; no clear D gene. This CDR3 region has 11 residues. Germline CDR1 reads LGHNT; CDR2 reads FRNRAP. V was clipped by 3 bases and J by 5 bases, with 5 bases between them. CDR3 sequence: CASGLGDEQYF. CDR3 coding DNA: TGTGCTAGTGGTTTAGGAGACGAGCAGTACTTC.

The chain links TRBV18 to TRBJ2-7, with D tentatively TRBD1 or TRBD2 (5 bases each). This CDR3 is built from 14 residues. Germline V gene sequence: CDR1 KGHSH, CDR2 LQKENI. The V gene lost 4 bases and the J gene lost 0 bases, with 10 bases spanning the gap. The CDR3 spells CASSLRDASYEQYF. As DNA, the CDR3 is TGTGCCAGCTCACTCCGGGACGCCTCCTACGAGCAGTACTTC.

This chain connects TRBV6-5 to TRBJ2-2, with D uncertain. The CDR3 runs to 14 residues. The germline V and J ends were trimmed by 0 bases and 5 bases, with 7 bases remaining between them. Germline CDR1 reads MNHEY; CDR2 reads SVGAGI. The CDR3 coding sequence is TGTGCCAGCAGTTACTCGCGTCGGACCGGGGAGCTGTTTTTT. This gives the protein CASSYSRRTGELFF.

Many counts were recorded for this clonotype. This chain uses TRBV3-1 with TRBJ2-2; D gene unclear. Germline lookup yields CDR1 LGHDT and CDR2 YNNKEL (reference sequence). Trimming cost V 6 bases and J 1 base, with 9 bases left between them. The CDR3 has 14 amino acids. CDR3 in DNA: TGTGCCAGCAGTGCCGACGGGAACACCGGGGAGCTGTTTTTT. This sequence encodes CASSADGNTGELFF.

J is TRBJ2-3 and V is TRBV7-2, with D possibly matching TRBD1 (6 bases). This CDR3 is built from 14 residues. V was pared by 11 bases and J by 0 bases, with 15 bases between. Germline loops: CDR1 SGHTA, CDR2 FQGNSA. The CDR3 DNA is TGTGCCTCCCAGGTGGGGGCAAGCACAGATACGCAGTATTTT. Its protein is CASQVGASTDTQYF.

This clonotype has more than one count but fewer than ten. V is TRBV9 and J is TRBJ1-4; D is ambiguous. From germline, CDR1 is SGDLS and CDR2 YYNGEE. Trimming took 3 bases from V and 8 from J, leaving 5 bases between them. CDR3 length: 11 amino acids. The CDR3 here is CASSAGEKLFF. The CDR3 DNA reads as TGTGCCAGCAGCGCCGGAGAAAAACTGTTTTTT.

V is TRBV4-1 and J is TRBJ2-1; the D is unclear. V was trimmed by 0 bases and J by 4 bases, leaving 7 bases between them. Germline CDR1 is MGHRA and CDR2 is YSYEKL. The CDR3 totals 14 residues. CDR3 DNA: TGCGCCAGCAGCCAAGAGACAAGATACAATGAGCAGTTCTTC. Protein product: CASSQETRYNEQFF.

The chain carries TRBV7-8 and TRBJ2-7; D assignment may be TRBD1 or TRBD2 (5 bases each). Per germline, CDR1 SGHVS and CDR2 FQNEAQ. The CDR3 spans 16 residues. Trimming cost V 4 bases and J 2 bases, with 18 bases left between them. The CDR3 here is CASSWGPRQGPYEQYF. In DNA, the CDR3 is TGTGCCAGCAGCTGGGGCCCCCGCCAGGGACCCTACGAGCAGTACTTC.

This chain joins TRBV5-5 and TRBJ2-1; 8 bases fit TRBD2. V trimming: 5 bases; J trimming: 1 base; junction bases outside the gene matches: 14. Germline CDR1 SGHKS, CDR2 YYEKEE (reference sequence). The CDR3 covers 18 residues. The CDR3 sequence is CASRPGTRPIFSYNEQFF. CDR3 sequence (DNA): TGTGCCAGCAGACCCGGGACTAGGCCTATCTTTTCCTACAATGAGCAGTTCTTC. Supplemented by reference TRBV5-5 and TRBJ2-1, the full variable domain reads DAGVTQSPTHLIKTRGQQVTLRCSPISGHKSVSWYQQVLGQGPQFIFQYYEKEERGRGNFPDRFSARQFPNYSSELNVNALLLGDSALYLCASRPGTRPIFSYNEQFFGPGTRLTVL.

This clonotype has more than one count but fewer than ten. The J gene is TRBJ2-1, the V gene TRBV7-2, with 10 positions matching TRBD2. In germline, CDR1 is SGHTA, CDR2 FQGNSA. This CDR3 has 15 residues. After removal of 1 base from V and 5 bases from J, the junction contained 2 bases not matched to a gene. The CDR3 nucleotides read TGTGCCAGCAGCTTAGGTAGCGGGGGGAACAATGAGCAGTTCTTC. Translation: CASSLGSGGNNEQFF.

This clonotype was found a few times. Here the CDR3 DNA reads TGTGCCAGCAGCCAATGGAATGGGGAAGAGACCCAGTACTTC. Translating it yields CASSQWNGEETQYF. The chain is built from TRBV14 and TRBJ2-5; the D is unclear. This CDR3 is built from 14 residues. Trimming removed 2 bases from V and 3 bases from J, with 10 bases in between. Germline lookup yields CDR1 SGHDN and CDR2 FVKESK.